The subject of this entry is one T cell receptor beta chain. Its antigen is unknown. This entry belongs to a study of T cells after yellow fever vaccination. General study points: Any FACS-sorted repertoire could hold abundant clonotypes that contaminate it from the bulk population. Booster sampling recovered most clones from primary vaccination (96% CD4, roughly 90% CD8). Some clonotypes were seen in both the CD4 and the CD8 compartments. These made up a small share and likely arose from convergent recombination.

Generation of TCR cDNA used 5'RACE template switching (which added a universal primer site and UMIs). MiXCR was run by TCRdb on the 5' RACE reads, yielding one entry per CDR3 protein. The sample shows around 350,000 distinct CDR3 sequences, about 6% of them seen only once. Source: PBMCs, taken 5 days after the yellow fever booster vaccination. This TCR came from a man in his thirties or forties who received the YFV17D yellow fever vaccine.

The CDR3 coding sequence is TGCGCCAGCAGCCCGGGCGTTCAGAACACCGGGGAGCTGTTTTTT. It yields the protein CASSPGVQNTGELFF. This chain uses TRBV4-3 with TRBJ2-2; D uncertain. The CDR3 runs to 15 residues. Germline assignment: CDR1 LGHNA and CDR2 YSLEER. The V end was cut by 4 bases, the J end by 1 base, with 10 bases between.